This TCR beta chain was observed in a study of shared clonotypes between healthy human individuals. Produced via immunoSEQ multiplex PCR; TCRdb's table is partial and in-frame only. The sample records millions of clones, 85% to 95% being singletons. Sequencing used naive CD4+ T cells sorted from blood. As to subset: CD45RA+ positively selected. The TCR sequence derives from a man younger than 35 in good health.

The CDR3 reads CASSYSERNQPQHF. CDR3 coding DNA: TGTGCCAGCAGTTACTCGGAGAGGAATCAGCCCCAGCATTTT. The genes are TRBV6-5 and TRBJ1-5; no definite D call. The germline V gene has CDR1 MNHEY and CDR2 SVGAGI. V was pared by 0 bases and J by 4 bases, with 7 bases between. The CDR3 has 14 residues.